This T cell receptor beta chain was retrieved from a study of T cell responses to AZD1222 COVID-19 vaccine. Measured with immunoSEQ multiplex PCR; TCRdb has only the in-frame clones, and not every one. This sample has approximately 100,000 clones, with 70% to 90% found just once. There are 15 residues in the CDR3. The trim removed 5 bases at V and 3 bases at J, leaving 6 bases unmatched. CDR1 and CDR2 from the germline V gene are SGHAT and FQDESV (reference sequence). Comment on this clone: Its antigen is undetermined.

Study outcomes and limitations: Spike-specific TCR breadth and depth rose after two AZD1222 doses.

The TCR originated in an adult who received the AZD1222 COVID-19 vaccine. The V call is TRBV11-1, the J call TRBJ2-7; 11 bases agree with TRBD2. The sequencing here drew on peripheral blood, taken 28 days after the second AZD1222 dose. CDR3 in amino acids: CASSPPGTSGYEQYF. In nucleotides, the CDR3 is TGTGCCAGCAGCCCCCCCGGGACTAGCGGCTACGAGCAGTACTTC.